This TCR beta chain was recovered during a study of identical twins. TCRdb fed the 5' RACE reads into MiXCR, producing one record per CDR3 protein. The table has hundreds of thousands of distinct CDR3 sequences, 15% to 20% seen once. This clonotype turned up a few times. The sample was also reused in another study, on T cells expressing NK-cell markers. In that study: Anti-gamma-delta TCR antibody use in several experiments restricted sorting to alpha-beta TCR T cells.

Sequencing used PBMCs. The TCR sequence derives from a woman aged 18-29 years in good health.

This chain's CDR3 is CASSPSTSGRSDTQYF. The CDR3 DNA reads as TGTGCCAGCAGCCCATCGACTAGCGGGAGATCAGATACGCAGTATTTT. The V and J genes are TRBV9 and TRBJ2-3; 12 nucleotides line up with TRBD2. Germline V gene sequence: CDR1 SGDLS, CDR2 YYNGEE. After removal of 4 bases from V and 4 bases from J, the junction contained 7 bases not matched to a gene. This CDR3 spans 16 amino acids.